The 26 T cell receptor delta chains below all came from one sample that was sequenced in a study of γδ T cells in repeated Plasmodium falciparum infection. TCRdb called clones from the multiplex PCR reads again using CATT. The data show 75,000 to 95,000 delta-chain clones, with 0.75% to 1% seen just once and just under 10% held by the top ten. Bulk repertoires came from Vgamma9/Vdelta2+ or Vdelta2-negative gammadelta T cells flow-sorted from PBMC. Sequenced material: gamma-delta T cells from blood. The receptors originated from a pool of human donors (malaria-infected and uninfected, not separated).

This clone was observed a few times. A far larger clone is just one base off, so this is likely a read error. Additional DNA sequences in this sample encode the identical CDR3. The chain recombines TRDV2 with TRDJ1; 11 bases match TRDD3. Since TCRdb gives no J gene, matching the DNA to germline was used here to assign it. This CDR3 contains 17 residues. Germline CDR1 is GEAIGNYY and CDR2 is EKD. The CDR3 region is CACDLVLGDSTTDKLIF. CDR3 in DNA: TGTGCATGTGACCTGGTACTGGGGGATAGCACGACCGATAAACTCATCTTT.

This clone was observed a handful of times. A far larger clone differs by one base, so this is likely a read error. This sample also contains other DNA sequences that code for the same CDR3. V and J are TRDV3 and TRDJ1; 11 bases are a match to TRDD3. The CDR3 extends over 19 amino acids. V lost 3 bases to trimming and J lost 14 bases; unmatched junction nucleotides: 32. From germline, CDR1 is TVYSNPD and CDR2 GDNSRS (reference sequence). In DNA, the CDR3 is TGTGCCTTCTACCTGGCCTTCCCTCCATCTTTTGGGGGATACGCAAGCGGTATCTTT. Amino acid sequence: CAFYLAFPPSFGGYASGIF.

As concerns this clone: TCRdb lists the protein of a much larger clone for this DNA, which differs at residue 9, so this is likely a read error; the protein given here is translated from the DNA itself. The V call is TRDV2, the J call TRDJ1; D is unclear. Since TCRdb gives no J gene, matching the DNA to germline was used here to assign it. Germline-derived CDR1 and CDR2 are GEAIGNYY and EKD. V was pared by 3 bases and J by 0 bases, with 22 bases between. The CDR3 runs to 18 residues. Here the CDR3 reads CACDSLLTWTLDTDKLIF. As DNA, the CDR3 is TGTGCCTGTGACTCCTTACTCACATGGACACTTGACACCGATAAACTCATCTTT.

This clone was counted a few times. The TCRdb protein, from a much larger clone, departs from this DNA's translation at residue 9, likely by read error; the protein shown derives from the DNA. This CDR3 is CACDTGGTNKLIF. For the CDR3, the DNA is TGTGCCTGTGACACCGGAGGTACCAATAAACTCATCTTT. This chain joins TRDV2 and TRDJ1; D uncertain. No J gene was available from TCRdb, and it was assigned here by a germline match of the DNA. The CDR3 contains 13 residues. Germline-derived CDR1 and CDR2 are GEAIGNYY and EKD. The V gene lost 0 bases and the J gene lost 6 bases, with 10 bases spanning the gap.

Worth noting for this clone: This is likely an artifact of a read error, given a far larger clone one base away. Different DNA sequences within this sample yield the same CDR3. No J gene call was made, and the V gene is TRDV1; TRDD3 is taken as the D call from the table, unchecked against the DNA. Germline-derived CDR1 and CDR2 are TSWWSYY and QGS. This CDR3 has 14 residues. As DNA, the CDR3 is TGTGCTCTTGGGGATTTAACCAGTGCCGATAAACTCATCTTC. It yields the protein CALGDLTSADKLIF.

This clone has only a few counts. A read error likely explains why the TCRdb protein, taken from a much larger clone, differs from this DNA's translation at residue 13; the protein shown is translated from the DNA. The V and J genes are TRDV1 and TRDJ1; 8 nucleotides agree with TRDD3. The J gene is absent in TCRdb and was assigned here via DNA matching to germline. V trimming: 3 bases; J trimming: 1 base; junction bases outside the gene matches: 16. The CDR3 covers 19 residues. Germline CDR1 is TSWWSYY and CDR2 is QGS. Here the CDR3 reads CALGDGGAGGLKCTDKLIF. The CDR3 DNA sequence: TGTGCTCTTGGGGATGGAGGAGCTGGGGGACTCAAGTGCACCGATAAACTCATCTTT.

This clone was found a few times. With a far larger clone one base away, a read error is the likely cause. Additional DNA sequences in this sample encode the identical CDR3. DNA of the CDR3: TGCGCTCTTGGGGAGTACCCGGGGATATCCAATTACACCGATAAACTCATCTTT. This codes for CALGEYPGISNYTDKLIF. This chain links TRDV1 with TRDJ1; 7 nucleotides match TRDD3. The J gene is not listed in TCRdb, so it was assigned here from a DNA match to germline. The V gene's germline CDR1 is TSWWSYY and CDR2 QGS. The CDR3 runs to 18 residues.

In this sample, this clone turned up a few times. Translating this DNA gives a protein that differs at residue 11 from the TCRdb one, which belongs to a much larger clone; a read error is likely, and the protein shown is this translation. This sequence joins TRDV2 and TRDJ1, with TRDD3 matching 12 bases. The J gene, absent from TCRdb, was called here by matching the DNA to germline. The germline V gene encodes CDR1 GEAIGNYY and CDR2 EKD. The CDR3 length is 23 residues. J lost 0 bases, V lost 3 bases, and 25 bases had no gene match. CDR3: CACDPRLSYDILGDTPYTDKLIF. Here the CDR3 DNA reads TGTGCCTGTGACCCTCGCCTCTCCTACGACATACTGGGGGATACCCCGTACACCGATAAACTCATCTTT.

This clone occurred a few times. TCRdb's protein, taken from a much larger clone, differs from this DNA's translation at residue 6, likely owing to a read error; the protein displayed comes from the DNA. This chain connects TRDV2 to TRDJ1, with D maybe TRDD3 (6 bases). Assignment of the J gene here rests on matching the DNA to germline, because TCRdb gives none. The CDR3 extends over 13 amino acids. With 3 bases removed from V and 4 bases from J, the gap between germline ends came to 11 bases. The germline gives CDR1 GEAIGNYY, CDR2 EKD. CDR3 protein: CACDSALGDKLIF. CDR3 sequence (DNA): TGTGCCTGTGACTCGGCACTGGGCGATAAACTCATCTTT.

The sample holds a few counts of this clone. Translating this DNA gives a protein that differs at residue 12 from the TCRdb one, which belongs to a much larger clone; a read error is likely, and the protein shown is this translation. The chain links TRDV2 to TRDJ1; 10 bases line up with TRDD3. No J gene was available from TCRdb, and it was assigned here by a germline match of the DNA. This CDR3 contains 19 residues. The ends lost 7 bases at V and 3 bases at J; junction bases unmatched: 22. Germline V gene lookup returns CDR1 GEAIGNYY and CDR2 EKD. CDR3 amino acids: CACDEVMILGDEGADKLIF. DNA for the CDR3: TGTGCCTGCGACGAGGTGATGATACTGGGGGATGAGGGTGCCGATAAACTCATCTTT.

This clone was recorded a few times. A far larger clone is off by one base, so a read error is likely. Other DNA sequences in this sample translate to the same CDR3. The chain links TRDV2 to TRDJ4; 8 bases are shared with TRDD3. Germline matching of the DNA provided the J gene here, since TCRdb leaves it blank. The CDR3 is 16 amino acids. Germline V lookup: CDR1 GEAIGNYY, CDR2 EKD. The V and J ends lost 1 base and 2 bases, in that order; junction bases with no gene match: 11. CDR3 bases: TGTGCCTGTGACACAAAGGCCGTCGGGGATACTAGACCCCTGATCTTT. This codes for CACDTKAVGDTRPLIF.

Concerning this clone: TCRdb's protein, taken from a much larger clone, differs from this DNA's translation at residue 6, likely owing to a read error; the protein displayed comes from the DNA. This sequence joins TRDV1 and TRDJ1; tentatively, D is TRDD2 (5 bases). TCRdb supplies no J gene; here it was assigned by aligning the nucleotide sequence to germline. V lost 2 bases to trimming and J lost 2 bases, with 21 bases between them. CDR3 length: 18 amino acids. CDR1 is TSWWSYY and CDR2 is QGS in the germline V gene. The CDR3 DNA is TGTGCTCTTGGGGAAACGGTGCTTCCCCGACCATATACCGATAAACTCATCTTT. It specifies CALGETVLPRPYTDKLIF.

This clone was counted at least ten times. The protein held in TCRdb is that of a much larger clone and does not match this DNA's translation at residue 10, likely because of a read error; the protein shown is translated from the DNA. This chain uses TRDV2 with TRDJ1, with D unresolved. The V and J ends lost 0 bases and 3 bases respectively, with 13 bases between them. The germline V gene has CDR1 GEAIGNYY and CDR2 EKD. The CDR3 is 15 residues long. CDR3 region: CACDTASRNADKLIF. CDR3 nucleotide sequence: TGTGCCTGTGACACCGCATCCCGTAACGCCGATAAACTCATCTTT.

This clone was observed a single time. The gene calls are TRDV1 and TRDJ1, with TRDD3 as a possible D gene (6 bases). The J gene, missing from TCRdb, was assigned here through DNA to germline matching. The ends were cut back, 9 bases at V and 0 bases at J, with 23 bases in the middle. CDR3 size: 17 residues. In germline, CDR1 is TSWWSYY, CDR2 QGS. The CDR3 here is CALNSLRWGWYTDKLIF. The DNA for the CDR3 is TGTGCTCTGAACTCACTGCGGTGGGGATGGTACACCGATAAACTCATCTTT.

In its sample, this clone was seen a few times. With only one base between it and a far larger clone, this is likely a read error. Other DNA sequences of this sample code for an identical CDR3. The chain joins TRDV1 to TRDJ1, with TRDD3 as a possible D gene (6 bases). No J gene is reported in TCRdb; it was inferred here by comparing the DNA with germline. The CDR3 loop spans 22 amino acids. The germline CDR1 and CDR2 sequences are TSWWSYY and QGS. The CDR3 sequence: CALGDALPAKNRYPQYTDKLIF. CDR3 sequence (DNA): TGTGCTCTCGGGGATGCTCTTCCCGCGAAAAATCGGTACCCCCAGTACACCGATAAACTCATCTTT.

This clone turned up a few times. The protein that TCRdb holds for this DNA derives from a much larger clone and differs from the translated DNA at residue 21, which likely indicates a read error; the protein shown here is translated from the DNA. CDR3 residues: CALGDRPSFYVLVSLLYTDKPIF. As DNA, the CDR3 is TGTGCTCTTGGGGACCGGCCTTCCTTCTACGTACTAGTTTCCTTACTGTACACCGATAAACCCATCTTT. The J gene has no call, while the V gene is TRDV1; no check of the table's D call, TRDD3, against the DNA was made. The CDR3 is 23 amino acids. Germline assignment: CDR1 TSWWSYY and CDR2 QGS.

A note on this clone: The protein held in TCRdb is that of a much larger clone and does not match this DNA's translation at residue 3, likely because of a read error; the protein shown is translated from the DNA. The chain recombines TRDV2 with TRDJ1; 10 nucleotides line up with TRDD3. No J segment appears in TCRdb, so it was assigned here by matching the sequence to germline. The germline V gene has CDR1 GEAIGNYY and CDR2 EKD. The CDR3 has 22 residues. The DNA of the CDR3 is TGTGCCTATGACACCGGACAATACTGGGGGATCCCTTCCCTCCGATACACCGATAAACTCATCTTT. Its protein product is CAYDTGQYWGIPSLRYTDKLIF.

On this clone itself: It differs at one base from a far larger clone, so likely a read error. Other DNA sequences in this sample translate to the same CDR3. CDR3 region: CACDQTGGYGDKLIF. The CDR3 DNA sequence: TGTGCCTGTGACCAAACCGGGGGATACGGCGATAAACTCATCTTT. The rearrangement joins TRDV2 to TRDJ1; 10 positions match TRDD3. The J gene was missing in TCRdb and was found by matching the end of the DNA to germline. The germline V gene has CDR1 GEAIGNYY and CDR2 EKD. Trimming took 3 bases from V and 4 from J; bases not matched to a gene: 7. This CDR3 contains 15 residues.

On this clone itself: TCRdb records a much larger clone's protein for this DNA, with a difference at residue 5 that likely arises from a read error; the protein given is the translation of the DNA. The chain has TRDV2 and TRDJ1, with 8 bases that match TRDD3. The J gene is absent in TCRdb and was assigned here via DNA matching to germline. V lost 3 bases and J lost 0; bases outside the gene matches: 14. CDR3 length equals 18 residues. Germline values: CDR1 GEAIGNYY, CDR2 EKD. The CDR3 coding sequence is TGTGCCTGTGACTCACTGGGGGGTCCTTTGGAGTACACCGATAAACTCATCTTT. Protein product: CACDSLGGPLEYTDKLIF.

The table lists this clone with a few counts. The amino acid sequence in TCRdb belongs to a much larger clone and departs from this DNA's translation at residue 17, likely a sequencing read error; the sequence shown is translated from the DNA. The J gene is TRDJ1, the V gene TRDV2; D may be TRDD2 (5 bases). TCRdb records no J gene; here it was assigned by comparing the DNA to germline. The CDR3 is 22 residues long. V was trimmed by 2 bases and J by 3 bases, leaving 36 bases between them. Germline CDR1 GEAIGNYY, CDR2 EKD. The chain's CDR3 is CACDRLKTSFPTGLPYADKLIF. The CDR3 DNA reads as TGTGCCTGTGACAGGCTGAAGACCTCCTTTCCGACCGGATTACCCTACGCCGATAAACTCATCTTT.

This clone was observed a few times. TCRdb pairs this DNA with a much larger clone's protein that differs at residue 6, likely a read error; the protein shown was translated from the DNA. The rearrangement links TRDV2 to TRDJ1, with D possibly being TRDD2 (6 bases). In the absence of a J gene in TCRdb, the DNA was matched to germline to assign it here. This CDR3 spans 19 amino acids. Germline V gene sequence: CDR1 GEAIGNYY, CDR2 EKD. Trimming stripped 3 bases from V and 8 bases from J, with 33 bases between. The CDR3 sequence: CACDPPGGAPSEVDSKLIF. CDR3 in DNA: TGTGCCTGTGACCCCCCGGGGGGGGCCCCTTCCGAGGTGGACAGCAAACTCATCTTT.

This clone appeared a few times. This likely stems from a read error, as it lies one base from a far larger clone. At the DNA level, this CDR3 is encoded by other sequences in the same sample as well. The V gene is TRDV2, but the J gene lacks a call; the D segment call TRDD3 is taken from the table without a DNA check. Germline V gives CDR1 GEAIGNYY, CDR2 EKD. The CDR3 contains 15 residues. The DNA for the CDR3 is TGTGCCTGTGACACCGTGGGGATACTCACCGATAAGCTCATCTTT. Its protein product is CACDTVGILTDKLIF.

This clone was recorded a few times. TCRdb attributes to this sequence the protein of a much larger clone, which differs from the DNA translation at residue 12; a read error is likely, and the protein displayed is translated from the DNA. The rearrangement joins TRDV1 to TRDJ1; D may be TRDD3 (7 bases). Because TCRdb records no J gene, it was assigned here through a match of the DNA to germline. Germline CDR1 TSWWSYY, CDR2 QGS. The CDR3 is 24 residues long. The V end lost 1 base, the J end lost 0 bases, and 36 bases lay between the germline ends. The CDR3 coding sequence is TGTGCTCTTGGGGAACGGGGAAATCTACGCTTTCCTTCCGGGGGGATCCACTACACCGATAAACTCATCTTT. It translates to CALGERGNLRFPSGGIHYTDKLIF.

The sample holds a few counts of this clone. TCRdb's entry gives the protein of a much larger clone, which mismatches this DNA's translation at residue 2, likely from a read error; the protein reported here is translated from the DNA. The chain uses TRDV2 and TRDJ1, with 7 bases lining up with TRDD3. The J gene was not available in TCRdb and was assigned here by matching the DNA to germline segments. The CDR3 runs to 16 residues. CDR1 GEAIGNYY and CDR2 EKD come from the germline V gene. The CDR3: CSCNPLGAGYTDKLIF. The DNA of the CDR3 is TGTTCCTGTAACCCTCTGGGGGCCGGGTACACCGATAAACTCATCTTT.

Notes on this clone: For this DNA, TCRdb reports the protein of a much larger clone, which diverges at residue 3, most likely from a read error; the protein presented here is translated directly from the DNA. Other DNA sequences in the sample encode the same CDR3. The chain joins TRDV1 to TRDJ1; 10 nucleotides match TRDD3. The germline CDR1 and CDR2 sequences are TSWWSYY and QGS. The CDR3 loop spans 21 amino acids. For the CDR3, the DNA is TGTGCTCCTGGGGAAATGAACACCGGGGGATACGCAGTAAGGTACACCGATAAGCTCATCTTT. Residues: CAPGEMNTGGYAVRYTDKLIF.

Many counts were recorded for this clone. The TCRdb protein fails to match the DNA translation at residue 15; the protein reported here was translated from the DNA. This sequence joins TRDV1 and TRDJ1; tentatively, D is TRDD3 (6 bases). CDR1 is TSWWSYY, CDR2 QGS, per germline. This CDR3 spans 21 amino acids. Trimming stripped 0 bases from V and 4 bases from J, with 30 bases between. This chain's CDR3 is CALGELGLRTVGISLSDKLIF. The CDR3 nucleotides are TGTGCTCTTGGGGAACTCGGTCTTAGGACCGTGGGGATTAGTCTTAGCGATAAACTCATCTTT.